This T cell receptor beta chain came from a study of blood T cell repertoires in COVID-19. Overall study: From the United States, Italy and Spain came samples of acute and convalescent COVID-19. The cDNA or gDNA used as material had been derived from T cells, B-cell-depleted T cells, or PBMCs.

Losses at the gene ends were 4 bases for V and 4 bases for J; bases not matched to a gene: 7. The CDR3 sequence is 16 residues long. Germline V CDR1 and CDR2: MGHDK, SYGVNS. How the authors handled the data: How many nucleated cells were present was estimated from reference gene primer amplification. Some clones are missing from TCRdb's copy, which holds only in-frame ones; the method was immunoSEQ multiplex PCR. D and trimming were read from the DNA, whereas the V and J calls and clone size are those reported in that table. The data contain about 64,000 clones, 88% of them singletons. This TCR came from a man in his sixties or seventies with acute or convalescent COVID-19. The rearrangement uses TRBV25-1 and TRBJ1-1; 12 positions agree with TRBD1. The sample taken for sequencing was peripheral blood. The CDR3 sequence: CASSARDRGLSTEAFF. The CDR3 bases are TGTGCCAGCAGTGCCCGGGACAGGGGGCTGAGCACTGAAGCTTTCTTT.